The entry below gives a single TCR beta chain sequence along with its context. The repertoire was sequenced with immunoSEQ multiplex PCR; TCRdb's copy has only in-frame clones and lacks some. Of 250,000 to 350,000 clones listed, 90% were seen once; the top ten hold around 4.5%. This sample was included in a study of blood T cell repertoires in COVID-19. This sequence was found in a young woman with acute COVID-19. The sample taken for sequencing was PBMCs or T cells enriched from blood (not recorded which).

The chain's CDR3 is CAPSFSGRLDNEQFF. The CDR3 DNA reads as TGCGCCCCGAGTTTTAGCGGGAGGCTCGACAATGAGCAGTTCTTC. The chain uses TRBV5-1 and TRBJ2-1; 10 nucleotides line up with TRBD2. The CDR3 has 15 amino acids. V trimming: 10 bases; J trimming: 5 bases; junction bases outside the gene matches: 12. Per the germline V gene, CDR1 is SGHRS and CDR2 is YFSETQ.